The source of this T cell receptor beta chain is a study of PD-1 blockade in classical Hodgkin lymphoma (dated by TCRdb to 2020 to 2021). Study-level background: Nivolumab dosing was 3 mg/kg intravenously every 2 weeks, continuing until either disease progression or unacceptable toxicity. To define a peripheral blood immune signature of response to PD-1 blockade in classical Hodgkin lymphoma, the study combined TCR beta sequencing with CyTOF. The investigation overall reported the following: The study was restricted to a single clinical trial cohort, and the causes of repertoire differences, possibly disease activity or prior therapy, were left undefined. Baseline TCR diversity was reported as lower in newly diagnosed patients than in healthy donors, and lower still in relapsed/refractory patients. Lower diversity was observed in patients in whom nivolumab was started less than 1 year after ASCT, and these patients were excluded from later analyses so that confounding by immune reconstitution would be avoided. Trial patients achieving complete response had baseline diversity similar to newly diagnosed patients, whereas partial responders and progressors had significantly lower diversity. A significant rise by C4D1 was seen in CD4+ but not CD8+ TCR diversity (p=0.0027 vs p=0.16), with the rise being most apparent in complete responders (p=0.02).

The time point tag for this specimen amounts to: cycle 1 day 1 (C1D1), immediately before nivolumab initiation. Relapse after autologous stem cell transplantation had occurred in all trial patients, and cohorts A, B and C were distinguished by prior brentuximab vedotin exposure. The trial cohort included fewer than 65 patients with relapsed/refractory classical Hodgkin lymphoma, and each patient had a best overall response of complete response, partial response or progressive disease. In the multi-cohort phase II CheckMate 205 trial, trial patients received single-agent nivolumab. An independent review committee assessed best overall response using the 2007 International Working Group response criteria. Trial PBMCs were collected immediately before nivolumab initiation (C1D1) and during therapy at cycle 2 day 1 and cycle 4 day 1. Peripheral blood was collected in 8 mL Vacutainer Cell Preparation Tubes, from which PBMCs were isolated by centrifugation and then cryopreserved.

A note on this clone: Its antigen is currently not known. Base qualities are missing; no much larger clone stands one base away.

The Qiagen DNeasy kit was used to extract genomic DNA both from unsorted PBMCs and from the negatively selected CD4+ and CD8+ fractions. Using primers that anneal to V and J segments, immunoSEQ multiplex PCR amplified the TCR beta CDR3 regions. Amplification bias was minimized using a synthetic immune receptor repertoire, and residual bias was removed computationally after sequencing. Per the original workflow: Repertoire diversity was quantified as the Shannon entropy index using custom Python scripts. Unsorted, CD4+ and CD8+ repertoires were examined separately, except in combined analyses, for which CD4+ and CD8+ sequences were merged in silico. Clonal expansion was defined as a frequency increase of at least 2-fold after treatment compared with C1D1, and clones undetected at baseline were assigned a pseudocount of 0.5. Singleton clones were defined as clones with 0 or 1 copy at C1D1, and non-singleton clones were defined as clones with 2 or more copies. Clones expanded in unsorted samples were labelled as CD4+, CD8+ or unknown by matching protein sequences in sorted samples from the same patient. Wilcoxon tests on paired samples were used to test changes in diversity from C1D1 to C4D1. The immuneACCESS repertoire file appears here via TCRdb, limited to in-frame rearrangements. These files lack a portion of the clones; in checked studies, under half of the deficit traces to unresolved V genes, and the cause of the others is not known. From that table come the V and J calls and clone size; the DNA was used to work out D and trimming. The sample table records approximately 13,000 clones; over 75% of these occur just once. The ten largest clonotypes hold roughly 22% of the sample.

This TCR was recovered from a human donor with classical Hodgkin lymphoma. Sample: peripheral blood mononuclear cells (PBMCs), taken at baseline.

The DNA is TGTGCCAGCAGCTTGAGACAGCTGTATAATTCACCCCTCCACTTT. Its protein reads: CASSLRQLYNSPLHF. The chain was built from TRBV5-5 and TRBJ1-6; D gene: possibly TRBD1, on 5 matching bases. CDR3 length: 15 amino acids, cysteine to phenylalanine. Only the CDR3 DNA stays, 45 bases, in frame from base 1. Deletion took 1 base off V and 4 bases off J, with a span of 9 bases between the germline ends. The germline V gene (reference sequence) gives CDR1 as SGHKS and CDR2 as YYEKEE.